The rows below give T cell receptor beta chains drawn from one sample of a study of blood T cells in healthy people across ages. TCRdb ran MiXCR on the 5' RACE reads and lists one entry per CDR3 protein. The sample carries roughly 2 million distinct CDR3 sequences, 49% recorded once. The sequenced sample was blood. The source of these receptors is a woman aged 40 to 50 in good health. Both conserved end residues are part of each CDR3. D genes are given only for firm matches. Clone size is not always given. Where it is, it says once, few, many or a class for expanded clones.

j_call: TRBJ1-2; cdr3_length: 13; v_call: TRBV6-1; clone_size: -; d_call: -; cdr3_aa: CASSAGTANGYTF; cdr3_nt: TGTGCCAGCAGTGCAGGGACGGCCAATGGCTACACCTTC
j_call: TRBJ2-7; cdr3_length: 14; v_call: TRBV20-1; clone_size: -; d_call: -; cdr3_aa: CSARDSEYSYEQYF; cdr3_nt: TGCAGTGCTAGAGATTCGGAGTACTCCTACGAGCAGTACTTC
j_call: TRBJ1-4; cdr3_length: 16; v_call: TRBV10-3; clone_size: few; d_call: -; cdr3_aa: CAISESTAGSSGELFF; cdr3_nt: TGTGCCATCAGTGAGTCGACGGCAGGGTCGTCGGGGGAACTGTTTTTT
j_call: TRBJ1-2; cdr3_length: 17; v_call: TRBV7-2; clone_size: few; d_call: -; cdr3_aa: CASSLVGHIITADGYTF; cdr3_nt: TGTGCCAGCAGCTTGGTAGGACATATCATCACGGCGGATGGCTACACCTTC
j_call: TRBJ2-5; cdr3_length: 14; v_call: TRBV5-1; clone_size: few; d_call: TRBD2; cdr3_aa: CASSPGRGRETQYF; cdr3_nt: TGTGCCAGCAGCCCAGGGAGGGGTCGGGAGACCCAGTACTTC
j_call: TRBJ1-4; cdr3_length: 15; v_call: TRBV15; clone_size: -; d_call: -; cdr3_aa: CATSSPGMSNEKLFF; cdr3_nt: TGTGCCACCAGCAGCCCGGGAATGTCTAATGAAAAACTGTTTTTT
j_call: TRBJ2-4; cdr3_length: 17; v_call: TRBV20-1; clone_size: few; d_call: TRBD1; cdr3_aa: CSGDRQGVGLAKNIQYF; cdr3_nt: TGCAGTGGGGACAGGCAGGGTGTTGGTCTAGCCAAAAACATTCAGTACTTC
j_call: TRBJ2-4; cdr3_length: 17; v_call: TRBV24-1; clone_size: once; d_call: TRBD2; cdr3_aa: CAASDPRGGLTKNIQYF; cdr3_nt: TGTGCCGCCAGTGATCCCCGGGGGGGGTTGACCAAAAACATTCAGTACTTC
j_call: TRBJ2-7; cdr3_length: 14; v_call: TRBV9; clone_size: few; d_call: TRBD1; cdr3_aa: CASSAARTGDEQYF; cdr3_nt: TGTGCCAGCAGCGCAGCTAGGACAGGGGACGAGCAGTACTTC
j_call: TRBJ2-3; cdr3_length: 16; v_call: TRBV27; clone_size: many; d_call: TRBD2; cdr3_aa: CASSGRLAGERDTQYF; cdr3_nt: TGTGCCAGCAGTGGGAGACTAGCGGGGGAACGAGATACGCAGTATTTT
j_call: TRBJ2-7; cdr3_length: 15; v_call: TRBV6-2/TRBV6-3; clone_size: -; d_call: TRBD1; cdr3_aa: CAIDGGDRGSYEQYF; cdr3_nt: TGTGCCATCGACGGAGGGGACAGGGGCTCCTACGAGCAGTACTTC
j_call: TRBJ2-7; cdr3_length: 17; v_call: TRBV6-5; clone_size: -; d_call: TRBD2; cdr3_aa: CASSFHGTSGGAPNQYF; cdr3_nt: TGTGCCAGCAGTTTCCACGGGACTAGCGGGGGGGCACCGAACCAGTACTTC
j_call: TRBJ1-5; cdr3_length: 14; v_call: TRBV2; clone_size: -; d_call: -; cdr3_aa: CASRNSAGNQPQHF; cdr3_nt: TGTGCCAGCAGAAACAGTGCGGGCAATCAGCCCCAGCATTTT
j_call: TRBJ1-2; cdr3_length: 14; v_call: TRBV27; clone_size: -; d_call: -; cdr3_aa: CASSASPSDYGYTF; cdr3_nt: TGTGCCAGCAGTGCCTCTCCATCCGACTATGGCTACACCTTC
j_call: TRBJ1-2; cdr3_length: 16; v_call: TRBV4-1; clone_size: -; d_call: TRBD1; cdr3_aa: CASSQDQGGRLSGYTF; cdr3_nt: TGCGCCAGCAGCCAAGATCAGGGGGGGCGATTGAGTGGCTACACCTTC
j_call: TRBJ1-2; cdr3_length: 15; v_call: TRBV7-2; clone_size: -; d_call: -; cdr3_aa: CASSPYRATNYGCTF; cdr3_nt: TGTGCCAGCAGCCCATACAGGGCAACTAACTATGGCTGCACCTTC
j_call: TRBJ1-5; cdr3_length: 12; v_call: TRBV12-3/TRBV12-4; clone_size: -; d_call: TRBD1; cdr3_aa: CASSRTGHGAHF; cdr3_nt: TGTGCCAGCAGTCGGACAGGGCACGGAGCGCATTTT
j_call: TRBJ2-7; cdr3_length: 13; v_call: TRBV24-1; clone_size: -; d_call: TRBD1; cdr3_aa: CATMETGAYEQYF; cdr3_nt: TGTGCCACCATGGAGACAGGGGCATACGAGCAGTACTTC
j_call: TRBJ2-7; cdr3_length: 14; v_call: TRBV10-1; clone_size: -; d_call: TRBD1; cdr3_aa: CASSERGQGDEQYF; cdr3_nt: TGCGCCAGCAGTGAGAGGGGGCAGGGGGACGAGCAGTACTTC
j_call: TRBJ2-6; cdr3_length: 16; v_call: TRBV6-1; clone_size: -; d_call: -; cdr3_aa: CASSAGGEPSANVLTF; cdr3_nt: TGTGCCAGCAGTGCCGGAGGGGAACCCTCGGCCAACGTCCTGACTTTC
j_call: TRBJ2-5; cdr3_length: 14; v_call: TRBV14; clone_size: -; d_call: -; cdr3_aa: CASSSRDYQETQYF; cdr3_nt: TGTGCCAGCAGCTCCCGGGACTACCAAGAGACCCAGTACTTC
j_call: TRBJ1-4; cdr3_length: 11; v_call: TRBV28; clone_size: -; d_call: -; cdr3_aa: CATTANEKLFF; cdr3_nt: TGTGCCACCACGGCGAATGAAAAACTGTTTTTT
j_call: TRBJ1-2; cdr3_length: 15; v_call: TRBV4-2; clone_size: -; d_call: -; cdr3_aa: CASSPLGAGPYGYTF; cdr3_nt: TGTGCCAGCAGCCCCCTGGGGGCAGGGCCCTATGGCTACACCTTC
j_call: TRBJ1-2; cdr3_length: 16; v_call: TRBV18; clone_size: -; d_call: TRBD1; cdr3_aa: CASSPLGQEYNYGYTF; cdr3_nt: TGTGCCAGCTCACCATTAGGACAGGAGTATAACTATGGCTACACCTTC
j_call: TRBJ1-1; cdr3_length: 12; v_call: TRBV12-3/TRBV12-4; clone_size: -; d_call: -; cdr3_aa: CASTSGYTEAFF; cdr3_nt: TGTGCCAGCACCTCGGGGTACACTGAAGCTTTCTTT
j_call: TRBJ1-4; cdr3_length: 15; v_call: TRBV4-1; clone_size: -; d_call: -; cdr3_aa: CASSQLGGPNEKLFF; cdr3_nt: TGCGCCAGCAGCCAGCTGGGGGGCCCTAATGAAAAACTGTTTTTT
j_call: TRBJ2-7; cdr3_length: 13; v_call: TRBV28; clone_size: few; d_call: -; cdr3_aa: CASLDGSSYEQYF; cdr3_nt: TGTGCCAGTCTGGACGGTAGCTCCTACGAGCAGTACTTC
j_call: TRBJ2-6; cdr3_length: 16; v_call: TRBV12-3/TRBV12-4; clone_size: -; d_call: -; cdr3_aa: CASSFTVPSGANVLTF; cdr3_nt: TGTGCCAGCAGTTTTACAGTCCCTTCCGGGGCCAACGTCCTGACTTTC
j_call: TRBJ2-1; cdr3_length: 13; v_call: TRBV2; clone_size: few; d_call: -; cdr3_aa: CASTKDTANEQFF; cdr3_nt: TGTGCCAGCACTAAGGACACGGCCAATGAGCAGTTCTTC
j_call: TRBJ2-7; cdr3_length: 14; v_call: TRBV10-2; clone_size: once; d_call: -; cdr3_aa: CASEDERGGYEQYF; cdr3_nt: TGCGCCAGCGAGGATGAGAGGGGTGGATACGAGCAGTACTTC
j_call: TRBJ1-2; cdr3_length: 15; v_call: TRBV7-9; clone_size: few; d_call: -; cdr3_aa: CASSTRAPAGLGYTF; cdr3_nt: TGTGCCAGCAGCACCAGGGCACCGGCTGGACTGGGCTACACCTTC
j_call: TRBJ2-7; cdr3_length: 12; v_call: TRBV14; clone_size: -; d_call: -; cdr3_aa: CAGSPTGIEQYF; cdr3_nt: TGTGCCGGCAGCCCCACAGGGATCGAGCAGTACTTC
j_call: TRBJ1-5; cdr3_length: 13; v_call: TRBV27; clone_size: once; d_call: -; cdr3_aa: CASSRVGGQPQHF; cdr3_nt: TGTGCCAGCTCCCGGGTGGGTGGCCAGCCCCAGCATTTT
j_call: TRBJ2-6; cdr3_length: 17; v_call: TRBV20-1; clone_size: few; d_call: TRBD1; cdr3_aa: CSARAVTGGSGANVLTF; cdr3_nt: TGCAGTGCTAGAGCGGTGACAGGGGGCTCTGGGGCCAACGTCCTGACTTTC
j_call: TRBJ2-1; cdr3_length: 15; v_call: TRBV12-3/TRBV12-4; clone_size: -; d_call: TRBD1; cdr3_aa: CASSAQGAFGNEQFF; cdr3_nt: TGTGCCAGCAGTGCCCAGGGGGCGTTCGGGAATGAGCAGTTCTTC
j_call: TRBJ2-1; cdr3_length: 19; v_call: TRBV27; clone_size: -; d_call: TRBD2; cdr3_aa: CASSFRRTSGGGTYNEQFF; cdr3_nt: TGTGCCAGCAGTTTCCGCCGGACTAGCGGGGGGGGCACCTACAATGAGCAGTTCTTC
j_call: TRBJ2-1; cdr3_length: 13; v_call: TRBV9; clone_size: -; d_call: -; cdr3_aa: CASSVVPLNEQFF; cdr3_nt: TGTGCCAGCAGCGTAGTCCCGCTTAATGAGCAGTTCTTC